What follows are 3 T cell receptor beta chains derived from one specimen sequenced in a study of blood T cell repertoires in COVID-19. Assay used: immunoSEQ multiplex PCR; TCRdb lists only in-frame clones, some missing. The table has 250,000 to 300,000 clones, 80% to 90% seen once. The sequencing input was peripheral blood. These receptors came from a woman between 25 and 40 years old with COVID-19, enrolled during active disease.

The J gene is TRBJ1-2, the V gene TRBV11-2; D remains ambiguous. The CDR3 length is 15 residues. The germline gives CDR1 SGHAT, CDR2 FQNNGV. The V end was cut by 0 bases, the J end by 0 bases, with 8 bases between. CDR3 in DNA: TGTGCCAGCAGCTTAGATCAAGCTTCTAACTATGGCTACACCTTC. Amino acid sequence: CASSLDQASNYGYTF.

This clone was seen a handful of times. The chain recombines TRBV2 with TRBJ1-5; D gene unclear. V lost 0 bases and J 11 bases, leaving 14 bases between the germline ends. Per germline, CDR1 SNHLY and CDR2 FYNNEI. The CDR3 has 14 amino acids. In DNA, the CDR3 is TGTGCCAGCAGTGAAGCGCAAAGACTTCAATCCCAGCATTTT. Protein sequence: CASSEAQRLQSQHF.

The chain is built from TRBV5-1 and TRBJ2-5; the D gene is possibly TRBD2 (5 bases). Trimming pared 4 bases from V and 1 base from J, leaving 11 bases between. The CDR3 consists of 14 residues. Germline V gives CDR1 SGHRS, CDR2 YFSETQ. The CDR3 region is CASSLAPLQETQYF. As DNA, the CDR3 is TGCGCCAGCAGCCTAGCCCCTCTCCAAGAGACCCAGTACTTC.